This T cell receptor beta chain appears in the sequencing data of a study of T-cell memory formation after mild COVID-19. The CDR3 is 13 amino acids. CDR1 is SGHVS, CDR2 FQNEAQ, per germline. V dropped 1 base and J dropped 9 bases, with 10 bases sitting between them. From 5'RACE with constant-segment primers came TCR alpha and TCR beta cDNA libraries that carried sample barcodes and UMIs. In TCRdb, the 5' RACE reads were re-called with MiXCR into one record per CDR3 protein. The data show approximately 350,000 distinct CDR3 sequences, with 10% to 15% seen just once and 20% to 25% held by the top ten. Study-level findings and limits: Chiefly within CM and EM were the contracting CD4+ clones; CD8+ ones were within EMRA.

Notes on this clonotype: Its specificity is unknown.

The sequencing sample was made of PBMCs or a T cell subset sorted from them (not recorded which). V is TRBV7-8 and J is TRBJ1-5, with D perhaps matching TRBD1 (5 bases). This TCR was sampled from a man aged 18-30 years who had mild COVID-19 (a few samples of this study predate the infection). Cell type and time point are not known. The CDR3 is CASSLVGRGPQHF. The CDR3 DNA follows: TGTGCCAGCAGCTTAGTGGGGCGGGGGCCCCAGCATTTT.